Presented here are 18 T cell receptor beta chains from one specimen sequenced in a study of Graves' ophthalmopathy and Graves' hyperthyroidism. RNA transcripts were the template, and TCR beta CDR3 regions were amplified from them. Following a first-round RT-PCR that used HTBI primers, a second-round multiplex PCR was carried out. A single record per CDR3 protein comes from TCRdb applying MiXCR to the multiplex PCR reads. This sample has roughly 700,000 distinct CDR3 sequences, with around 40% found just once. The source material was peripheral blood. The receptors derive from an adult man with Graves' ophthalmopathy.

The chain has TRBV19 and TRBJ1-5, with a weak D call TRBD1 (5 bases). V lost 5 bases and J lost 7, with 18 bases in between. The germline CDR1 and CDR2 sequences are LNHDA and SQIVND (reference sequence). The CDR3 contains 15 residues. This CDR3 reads CASSAGADANQPQHF. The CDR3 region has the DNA TGTGCCAGTAGTGCCGGGGCCGATGCAAACCAGCCCCAGCATTTT.

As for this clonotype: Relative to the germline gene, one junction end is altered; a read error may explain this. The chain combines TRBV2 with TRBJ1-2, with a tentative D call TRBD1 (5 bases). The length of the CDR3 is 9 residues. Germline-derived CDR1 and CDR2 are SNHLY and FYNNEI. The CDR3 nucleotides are TGTGCCAGCAGTACCAGGGTACAATTC. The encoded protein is CASSTRVQF.

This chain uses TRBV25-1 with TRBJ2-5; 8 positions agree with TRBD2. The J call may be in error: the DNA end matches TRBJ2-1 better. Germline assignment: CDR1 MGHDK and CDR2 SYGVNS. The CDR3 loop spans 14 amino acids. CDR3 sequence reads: CASSASRGANEQFF. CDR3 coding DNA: TGTGCCAGCAGTGCCTCGCGGGGGGCTAATGAGCAGTTCTTC.

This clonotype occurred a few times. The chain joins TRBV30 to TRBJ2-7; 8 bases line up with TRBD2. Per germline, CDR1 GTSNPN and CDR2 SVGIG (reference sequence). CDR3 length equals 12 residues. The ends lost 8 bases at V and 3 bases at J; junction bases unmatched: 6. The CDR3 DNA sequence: TGTGCCACGCGCGGGAGGAACTACGAGCAGTACTTC. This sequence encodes CATRGRNYEQYF.

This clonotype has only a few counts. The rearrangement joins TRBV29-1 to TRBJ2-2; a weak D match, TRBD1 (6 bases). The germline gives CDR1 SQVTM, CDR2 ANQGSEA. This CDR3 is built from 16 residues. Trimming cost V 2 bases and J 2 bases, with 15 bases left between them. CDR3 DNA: TGCAGCGTTGAAACGAGAACAGGGATCAACACCGGGGAGCTGTTTTTT. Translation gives CSVETRTGINTGELFF.

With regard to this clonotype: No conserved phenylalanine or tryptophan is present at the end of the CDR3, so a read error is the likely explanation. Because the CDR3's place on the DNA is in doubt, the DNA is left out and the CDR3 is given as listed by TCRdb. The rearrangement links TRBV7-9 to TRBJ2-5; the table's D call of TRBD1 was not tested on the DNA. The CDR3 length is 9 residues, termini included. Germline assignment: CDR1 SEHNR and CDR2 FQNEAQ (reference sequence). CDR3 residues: CASSSPLDR.

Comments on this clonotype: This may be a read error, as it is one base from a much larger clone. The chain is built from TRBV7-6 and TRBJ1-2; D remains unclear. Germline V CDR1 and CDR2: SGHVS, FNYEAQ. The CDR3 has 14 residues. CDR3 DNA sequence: TGTGCCAGCAGCTTGCTGGGAACGGACTATGGCCACACCTTC. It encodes CASSLLGTDYGHTF.

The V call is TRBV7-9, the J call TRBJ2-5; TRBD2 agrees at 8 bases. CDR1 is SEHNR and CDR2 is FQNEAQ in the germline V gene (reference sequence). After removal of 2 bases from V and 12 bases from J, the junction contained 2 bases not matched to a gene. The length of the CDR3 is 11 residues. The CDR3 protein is CASSLSGSKYF. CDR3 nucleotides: TGTGCCAGCAGCTTAAGCGGGAGCAAGTACTTC. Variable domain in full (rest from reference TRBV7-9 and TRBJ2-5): DTGVSQNPRHKITKRGQNVTFRCDPISEHNRLYWYRQTLGQGPEFLTYFQNEAQLEKSRLLSDRFSAERPKGSFSTLEIQRTEQGDSAMYLCASSLSGSKYFGPGTRLLVL.

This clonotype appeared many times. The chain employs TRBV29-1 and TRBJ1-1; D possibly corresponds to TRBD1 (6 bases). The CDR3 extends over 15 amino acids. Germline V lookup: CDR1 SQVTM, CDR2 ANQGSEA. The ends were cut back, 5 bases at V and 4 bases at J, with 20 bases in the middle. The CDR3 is CSVSRGGGRATEAFF. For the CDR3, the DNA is TGCAGCGTTTCGAGGGGGGGGGGTCGGGCCACTGAAGCTTTCTTT.

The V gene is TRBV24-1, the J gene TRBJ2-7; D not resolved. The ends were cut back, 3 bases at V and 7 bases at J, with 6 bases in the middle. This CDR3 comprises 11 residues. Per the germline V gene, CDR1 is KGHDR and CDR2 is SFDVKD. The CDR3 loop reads CATSDPQEQYF. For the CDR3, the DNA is TGTGCCACCAGTGATCCCCAGGAGCAGTACTTC.

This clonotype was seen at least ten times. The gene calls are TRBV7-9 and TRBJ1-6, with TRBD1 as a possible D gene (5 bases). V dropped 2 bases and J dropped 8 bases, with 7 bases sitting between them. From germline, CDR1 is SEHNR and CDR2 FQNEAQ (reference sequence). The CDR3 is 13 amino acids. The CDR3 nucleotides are TGTGCCAGCAGCTTACGAGGGGATTCACCCCTCCACTTT. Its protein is CASSLRGDSPLHF. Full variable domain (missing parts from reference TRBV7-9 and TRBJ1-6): DTGVSQNPRHKITKRGQNVTFRCDPISEHNRLYWYRQTLGQGPEFLTYFQNEAQLEKSRLLSDRFSAERPKGSFSTLEIQRTEQGDSAMYLCASSLRGDSPLHFGNGTRLTVT.

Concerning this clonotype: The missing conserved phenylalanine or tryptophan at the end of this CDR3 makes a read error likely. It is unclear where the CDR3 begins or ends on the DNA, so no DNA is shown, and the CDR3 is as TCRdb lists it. The CDR3 spells CASSLPGQTYQETLS. The chain recombines TRBV7-2 with TRBJ2-5; the DNA was not compared with TRBD1, the D call given in the table. The length of the CDR3 is 15 amino acids, counting both ends. The germline CDR1 and CDR2 sequences are SGHTA and FQGNSA.

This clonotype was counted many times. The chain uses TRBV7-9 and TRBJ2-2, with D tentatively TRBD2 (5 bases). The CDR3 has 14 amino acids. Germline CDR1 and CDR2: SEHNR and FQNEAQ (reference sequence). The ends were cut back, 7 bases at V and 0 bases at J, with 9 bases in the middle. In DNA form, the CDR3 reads TGTGCCAGCATCGGGATTTCGAACACCGGGGAGCTGTTTTTT. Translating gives CASIGISNTGELFF.

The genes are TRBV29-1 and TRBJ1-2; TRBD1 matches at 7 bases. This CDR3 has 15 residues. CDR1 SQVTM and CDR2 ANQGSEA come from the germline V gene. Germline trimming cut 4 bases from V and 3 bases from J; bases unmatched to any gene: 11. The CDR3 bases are TGCAGCGTTGGAGGAGAGGGGGCGGGTGACTATGGCTACACCTTC. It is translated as CSVGGEGAGDYGYTF. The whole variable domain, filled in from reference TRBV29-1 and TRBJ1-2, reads SAVISQKPSRDICQRGTSLTIQCQVDSQVTMMFWYRQQPGQSLTLIATANQGSEATYESGFVIDKFPISRPNLTFSTLTVSNMSPEDSSIYLCSVGGEGAGDYGYTFGSGTRLTVV.

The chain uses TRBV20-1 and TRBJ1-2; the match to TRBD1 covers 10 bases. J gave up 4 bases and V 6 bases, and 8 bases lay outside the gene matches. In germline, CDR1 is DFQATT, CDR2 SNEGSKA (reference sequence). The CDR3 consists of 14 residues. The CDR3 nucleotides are TGCAGTGCGATACCCCGGGACAGGGGCTATGGCTACACCTTC. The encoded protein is CSAIPRDRGYGYTF.

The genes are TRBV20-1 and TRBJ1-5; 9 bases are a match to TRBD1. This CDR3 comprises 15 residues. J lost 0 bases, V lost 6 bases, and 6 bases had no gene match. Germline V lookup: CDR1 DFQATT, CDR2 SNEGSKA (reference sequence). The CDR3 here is CSARTGDYSNQPQHF. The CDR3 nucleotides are TGCAGTGCGAGGACAGGGGATTATAGCAATCAGCCCCAGCATTTT.

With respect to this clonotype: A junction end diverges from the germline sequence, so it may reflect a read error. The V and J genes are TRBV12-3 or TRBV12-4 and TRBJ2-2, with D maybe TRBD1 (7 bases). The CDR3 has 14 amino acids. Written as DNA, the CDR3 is TGTGCCAGCAGTTTAAAAGGGGGCGGCGGGAAGCTGTTTTTT. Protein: CASSLKGGGGKLFF.

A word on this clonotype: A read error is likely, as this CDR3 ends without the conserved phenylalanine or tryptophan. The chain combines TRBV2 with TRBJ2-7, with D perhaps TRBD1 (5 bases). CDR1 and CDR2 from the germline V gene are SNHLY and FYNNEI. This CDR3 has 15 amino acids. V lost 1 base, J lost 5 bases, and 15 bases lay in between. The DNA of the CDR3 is TGTGCCAGCAGTGAAGGGGGCCGTCTTGGAGACGAGCAGTACCTC. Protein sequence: CASSEGGRLGDEQYL.